These 19 T cell receptor beta chains were all obtained from the same sample, sequenced in a study of beta chain features in type 1 diabetes. Investigators reverse transcribed all isolated RNA, so they sequenced expressed TCRB transcripts. Assay: immunoSEQ multiplex PCR; the TCRdb copy retains only in-frame clones and omits some. In the table there are hundreds of thousands of clones, over 12% of which are singletons. For these receptors, no antigen is known. Points from the study as a whole: Within each of all four CD4+ subsets, Type 1 diabetes patients had TCRB CDR3s that were moderately but significantly shorter.

The sequenced sample was naive CD4+ T cells from blood. The receptors here all came from a young man with type 1 diabetes.

The chain recombines TRBV7-9 with TRBJ2-5; 7 bases match TRBD2. V shed 1 base, J shed 4 bases, and the junction held 0 bases outside the gene matches. This CDR3 is 13 amino acids long. Looked up from germline, CDR1 is SEHNR and CDR2 is FQNEAQ (reference sequence). The CDR3 loop reads CASSLGLAETQYF. The CDR3 nucleotides are TGTGCCAGCAGCTTAGGACTAGCAGAGACCCAGTACTTC.

The V call is TRBV5-4, the J call TRBJ1-2; 9 bases line up with TRBD1. This CDR3 region has 14 residues. V dropped 5 bases and J dropped 4; count of bases not matched to a gene: 6. Germline V gives CDR1 SGHNT, CDR2 YYREEE (reference sequence). The CDR3 is CASRLTGGIYGYTF. The CDR3 coding sequence is TGTGCCAGCAGATTAACAGGGGGCATCTATGGCTACACCTTC.

In this sample, this clone turned up a few times. The chain links TRBV6-5 to TRBJ2-7; 12 bases are shared with TRBD2. The CDR3 extends over 15 amino acids. V gave up 5 bases and J gave up 2 bases; unmatched junction bases: 4. Germline CDR1 MNHEY, CDR2 SVGAGI. The CDR3 coding sequence is TGTGCCAGCAGTCAGGGGACTAGCGGGCCCTACGAGCAGTACTTC. Translating it yields CASSQGTSGPYEQYF.

The CDR3 bases are TGTGCCAGCAGCTTGGGGACTAGCGGGGCCTTCACAGATACGCAGTATTTT. Encoded protein: CASSLGTSGAFTDTQYF. The chain carries TRBV7-9 and TRBJ2-3; TRBD2 matches at 13 bases. The junction had 5 bases not matched to a gene; V was cut back by 3 bases and J by 2 bases. The CDR3 has 17 residues. Germline lookup yields CDR1 SEHNR and CDR2 FQNEAQ (reference sequence).

This chain links TRBV25-1 with TRBJ1-3; a possible D gene is TRBD1 (6 bases). V gave up 3 bases and J gave up 0 bases, with 9 bases separating them. This CDR3 is built from 15 residues. CDR1 is MGHDK, CDR2 SYGVNS, per germline. The CDR3 DNA sequence: TGTGCCAGCAGTGAGGGGGCCAGCTCTGGAAACACCATATATTTT. Amino acids: CASSEGASSGNTIYF.

The chain recombines TRBV30 with TRBJ1-3; D not resolved. With 5 bases removed from V and 0 bases from J, the gap between germline ends came to 14 bases. This CDR3 has 15 amino acids. Germline CDR1 reads GTSNPN; CDR2 reads SVGIG (reference sequence). The CDR3 DNA sequence: TGTGCCTGGCAACAAGACACCAACTCTGGAAACACCATATATTTT. This codes for CAWQQDTNSGNTIYF.

The V call is TRBV4-2, the J call TRBJ2-1; 9 nucleotides match TRBD2. V lost 4 bases to trimming and J lost 1 base; unmatched junction nucleotides: 8. Germline CDR1 LGHNA, CDR2 YNFKEQ. The CDR3 consists of 17 residues. CDR3 coding DNA: TGTGCCAGCAGCCGGAGGGGGCGGGAGGGGTCCTACAATGAGCAGTTCTTC. This translates into CASSRRGREGSYNEQFF.

The chain employs TRBV11-2 and TRBJ2-7; a weak D match, TRBD1 (6 bases). V lost 3 bases and J lost 2, with 8 bases in between. The CDR3 extends over 13 amino acids. Germline CDR1 SGHAT, CDR2 FQNNGV. The CDR3 sequence: CASSLTGPYEQYF. The CDR3 DNA reads as TGTGCCAGCAGCTTGACAGGCCCCTACGAGCAGTACTTC.

This clone turned up a few times. The V call is TRBV5-1, the J call TRBJ2-3; 10 nucleotides align to TRBD2. V lost 1 base to trimming and J lost 4 bases; unmatched junction nucleotides: 3. The CDR3 covers 15 residues. From germline, CDR1 is SGHRS and CDR2 YFSETQ. The CDR3 here is CASSLSLAGADTQYF. The CDR3 DNA reads as TGCGCCAGCAGCTTGAGTCTAGCGGGAGCAGATACGCAGTATTTT.

This clone was seen only a few times. The chain carries TRBV28 and TRBJ1-2; the match to TRBD1 covers 9 bases. Germline CDR1 and CDR2: MDHEN and SYDVKM. The J segment lost 4 bases and the V segment lost 5 bases, leaving 8 bases of the junction unmatched. The CDR3 totals 15 residues. The CDR3 region is CASSLSGQGSYGYTF. CDR3 bases: TGTGCCAGCAGTCTCTCGGGACAGGGTAGCTATGGCTACACCTTC.

This clone came up many times. The CDR3 is CASSRGTGGVDIQYF. The CDR3 DNA is TGCGCCAGCAGCCGTGGGACAGGGGGTGTAGACATTCAGTACTTC. The rearrangement uses TRBV4-3 and TRBJ2-4; TRBD1 matches at 11 bases. J gave up 8 bases and V 4 bases, and 7 bases lay outside the gene matches. The CDR3 runs 15 residues. Germline CDR1 LGHNA, CDR2 YSLEER.

This clone was seen a handful of times. Here the CDR3 reads CASSLKGSGQETQYF. CDR3 DNA: TGTGCCAGCAGTTTAAAGGGGTCCGGGCAAGAGACCCAGTACTTC. This sequence joins TRBV27 and TRBJ2-5, with D maybe TRBD1 (5 bases). Germline V gene sequence: CDR1 MNHEY, CDR2 SMNVEV (reference sequence). Trimming stripped 2 bases from V and 2 bases from J, with 12 bases between. CDR3 length equals 15 residues.

Only a few counts were recorded for this clone. V gene TRBV5-6 combines with J gene TRBJ2-1; 10 bases agree with TRBD2. The V and J ends lost 5 bases and 8 bases, in that order; junction bases with no gene match: 10. The CDR3 is made up of 15 amino acids. Germline V gives CDR1 SGHDT, CDR2 YYEEEE. The CDR3 loop is CASRPASGGRDEQFF. CDR3 DNA sequence: TGTGCCAGCAGGCCCGCTAGCGGGGGACGGGATGAGCAGTTCTTC.

This clone was detected a few times. The chain combines TRBV6-5 with TRBJ1-5, with TRBD1 identical over 8 bases. J lost 2 bases, V lost 5 bases, and 2 bases had no gene match. CDR3 length: 14 residues. Germline-derived CDR1 and CDR2 are MNHEY and SVGAGI. The chain's CDR3 is CASSDRGGNQPQHF. DNA of the CDR3: TGTGCCAGCAGTGACAGGGGAGGCAATCAGCCCCAGCATTTT.

This clone was counted a few times. The chain combines TRBV5-1 with TRBJ1-1; D gene uncertain. CDR3 length: 14 residues. V lost 0 bases to trimming and J lost 4 bases, with 10 bases between them. Germline values: CDR1 SGHRS, CDR2 YFSETQ. The CDR3 DNA reads as TGCGCCAGCAGCTTGGGGGCGATGGGCACTGAAGCTTTCTTT. Translation: CASSLGAMGTEAFF.

This clone was detected a few times. This chain links TRBV5-1 with TRBJ2-1; D not resolved. The CDR3 length is 14 residues. Germline values: CDR1 SGHRS, CDR2 YFSETQ. Trimming stripped 0 bases from V and 4 bases from J, with 8 bases between. CDR3 loop: CASSLDGQYNEQFF. The CDR3 DNA reads TGCGCCAGCAGCTTGGATGGCCAGTACAATGAGCAGTTCTTC.

The chain recombines TRBV7-9 with TRBJ1-1, with no clear D. Germline CDR1 and CDR2: SEHNR and FQNEAQ (reference sequence). Trimming left V 5 bases short and J 1 base short, with 14 bases between. The CDR3 is 15 amino acids. DNA for the CDR3: TGTGCCAGCAGCCAGTTTTTAACCGAGAACACTGAAGCTTTCTTT. Amino acids: CASSQFLTENTEAFF.

This clone was detected only a few times. This chain uses TRBV18 with TRBJ1-2; 7 bases agree with TRBD1. The V gene's germline CDR1 is KGHSH and CDR2 LQKENI. After removal of 0 bases from V and 7 bases from J, the junction contained 5 bases not matched to a gene. The CDR3 extends over 14 amino acids. CDR3 sequence reads: CASSPPTGPGGYTF. The CDR3 DNA reads as TGTGCCAGCTCACCACCGACAGGGCCCGGTGGCTACACCTTC.

The chain has TRBV6-5 and TRBJ2-3, with 7 bases matching TRBD1. The CDR3 loop spans 14 amino acids. Trimming removed 2 bases from V and 9 bases from J; junction bases left unmatched: 8. Germline V CDR1 and CDR2: MNHEY, SVGAGI. In DNA, the CDR3 is TGTGCCAGCAGTTACCGGGACAGTGTCGACACGCAGTATTTT. It translates to CASSYRDSVDTQYF.